A selection of T cell receptor beta chains follows, all from one sample in a study of identical twins. TCRdb redid the calling of the 5' RACE reads with MiXCR, one entry per CDR3 protein. Of 400,000 to 650,000 distinct CDR3 sequences in the sample, approximately 22% were seen once. This sample also belongs to another study, concerning T cells expressing NK-cell markers.

Sequencing was done on a sample of CD4+ T cells sorted from blood. The source is a woman between 18 and 29 years old in good health. The CDR3 runs from the conserved cysteine through the conserved F or W. D genes are given only for firm matches. Clone size is given for some rows only: seen once, a few or many times, or a class if the clone is expanded.

v_gene: TRBV12-3/TRBV12-4; abundance: many; d_gene: TRBD1; j_gene: TRBJ1-2; CDR3aa: CASSGTGVGGYTF; CDR3nt: TGTGCCAGCAGTGGGACAGGGGTAGGAGGCTACACCTTC
v_gene: TRBV7-9; abundance: -; d_gene: TRBD1; j_gene: TRBJ2-3; CDR3aa: CASSHGTDYTDTQYF; CDR3nt: TGTGCCAGCAGCCACGGGACAGACTACACAGATACGCAGTATTTT
v_gene: TRBV7-2; abundance: -; d_gene: -; j_gene: TRBJ2-3; CDR3aa: CASRPAPPYPDTQYF; CDR3nt: TGTGCCAGCAGACCAGCCCCTCCCTACCCAGATACGCAGTATTTT
v_gene: TRBV9; abundance: few; d_gene: -; j_gene: TRBJ2-1; CDR3aa: CASSPRGQPAEQFF; CDR3nt: TGTGCCAGCAGCCCCCGGGGCCAACCGGCTGAGCAGTTCTTC
v_gene: TRBV20-1; abundance: few; d_gene: TRBD2; j_gene: TRBJ2-1; CDR3aa: CSAIAGDPRSEQFF; CDR3nt: TGCAGTGCTATAGCGGGAGACCCGCGGAGTGAGCAGTTCTTC
v_gene: TRBV20-1; abundance: -; d_gene: -; j_gene: TRBJ1-2; CDR3aa: CSASRRRYGYTF; CDR3nt: TGCAGTGCTTCCCGAAGGCGCTATGGCTACACCTTC
v_gene: TRBV6-2/TRBV6-3; abundance: -; d_gene: -; j_gene: TRBJ2-1; CDR3aa: CASSYRTAYNEQFF; CDR3nt: TGTGCCAGCAGTTACCGTACGGCCTACAATGAGCAGTTCTTC
v_gene: TRBV12-5; abundance: few; d_gene: -; j_gene: TRBJ2-3; CDR3aa: CASGDLTQYF; CDR3nt: TGTGCTAGTGGCGACCTCACGCAGTATTTT
v_gene: TRBV6-1; abundance: few; d_gene: TRBD1; j_gene: TRBJ2-2; CDR3aa: CAVQDRANTGELFF; CDR3nt: TGTGCCGTCCAAGACAGGGCGAACACCGGGGAGCTGTTTTTT
v_gene: TRBV6-2/TRBV6-3; abundance: few; d_gene: -; j_gene: TRBJ2-1; CDR3aa: CASSPWGHYNEQFF; CDR3nt: TGTGCCAGCAGCCCTTGGGGTCATTACAATGAGCAGTTCTTC
v_gene: TRBV6-1; abundance: -; d_gene: -; j_gene: TRBJ2-3; CDR3aa: CASSEGPRTDTQYF; CDR3nt: TGTGCCAGCAGTGAGGGACCTCGCACAGATACGCAGTATTTT
v_gene: TRBV20-1; abundance: many; d_gene: TRBD1; j_gene: TRBJ2-3; CDR3aa: CSARVTGVNLHTQYF; CDR3nt: TGCAGTGCTAGAGTGACAGGGGTAAACCTCCATACGCAGTATTTT
v_gene: TRBV20-1; abundance: -; d_gene: -; j_gene: TRBJ2-3; CDR3aa: CSSVAASTDTQYF; CDR3nt: TGCAGTTCCGTAGCGGCTAGCACAGATACGCAGTATTTT
v_gene: TRBV5-1; abundance: many; d_gene: -; j_gene: TRBJ2-7; CDR3aa: CASKMNDGYEQYF; CDR3nt: TGCGCCAGCAAGATGAACGACGGCTACGAGCAGTACTTC
v_gene: TRBV12-3/TRBV12-4; abundance: -; d_gene: -; j_gene: TRBJ2-6; CDR3aa: CASSRGLSSGANVLTF; CDR3nt: TGTGCCAGCAGCCGGGGGTTGAGCTCTGGGGCCAACGTCCTGACTTTC
v_gene: TRBV11-3; abundance: -; d_gene: TRBD1; j_gene: TRBJ2-3; CDR3aa: CASNHRGQGDTQYF; CDR3nt: TGTGCCAGCAACCACAGGGGGCAGGGAGATACGCAGTATTTT
v_gene: TRBV5-6; abundance: -; d_gene: -; j_gene: TRBJ1-2; CDR3aa: CASSLRRAGYTF; CDR3nt: TGTGCCAGCAGCTTGAGGCGGGCGGGCTACACCTTC
v_gene: TRBV12-3/TRBV12-4; abundance: few; d_gene: -; j_gene: TRBJ1-2; CDR3aa: CASSPYRDGYTF; CDR3nt: TGTGCCAGCAGTCCATACAGGGACGGCTACACCTTC
v_gene: TRBV12-5; abundance: many; d_gene: -; j_gene: TRBJ2-3; CDR3aa: CASGLITDGTPRWDTQYF; CDR3nt: TGTGCTAGTGGTTTGATTACGGACGGGACCCCAAGGTGGGATACGCAGTATTTT
v_gene: TRBV12-3/TRBV12-4; abundance: many; d_gene: -; j_gene: TRBJ1-2; CDR3aa: CASSLDRVGYTF; CDR3nt: TGTGCCAGCAGTTTAGACAGAGTTGGCTACACCTTC
v_gene: TRBV12-3/TRBV12-4; abundance: few; d_gene: -; j_gene: TRBJ1-4; CDR3aa: CASSFMDGEKLFF; CDR3nt: TGTGCCAGCAGTTTTATGGATGGCGAAAAACTGTTTTTT
v_gene: TRBV20-1; abundance: few; d_gene: -; j_gene: TRBJ2-2; CDR3aa: CSATRGNTGELFF; CDR3nt: TGCAGTGCTACCAGGGGGAACACCGGGGAGCTGTTTTTT
v_gene: TRBV20-1; abundance: few; d_gene: TRBD1; j_gene: TRBJ2-1; CDR3aa: CSARDRFPYNEQFF; CDR3nt: TGCAGTGCTAGGGACAGGTTTCCCTACAATGAGCAGTTCTTC
v_gene: TRBV20-1; abundance: once; d_gene: -; j_gene: TRBJ2-3; CDR3aa: CSAKLEGADTQYF; CDR3nt: TGCAGTGCGAAACTCGAGGGGGCAGATACGCAGTATTTT
v_gene: TRBV29-1; abundance: few; d_gene: -; j_gene: TRBJ2-5; CDR3aa: CSVERERRETQYF; CDR3nt: TGCAGCGTTGAACGGGAAAGACGAGAGACCCAGTACTTC
v_gene: TRBV20-1; abundance: -; d_gene: TRBD2; j_gene: TRBJ2-5; CDR3aa: CSARVTSGRRETQYF; CDR3nt: TGCAGTGCTAGAGTAACTAGCGGGAGGAGGGAGACCCAGTACTTC
v_gene: TRBV15; abundance: -; d_gene: -; j_gene: TRBJ2-7; CDR3aa: CATSRERQATYEQYF; CDR3nt: TGTGCCACCAGCAGGGAAAGACAGGCGACCTACGAGCAGTACTTC
v_gene: TRBV24-1; abundance: once; d_gene: TRBD2; j_gene: TRBJ2-1; CDR3aa: CATSGSGRANYNEQFF; CDR3nt: TGTGCCACCAGTGGTAGCGGGAGGGCCAACTACAATGAGCAGTTCTTC
v_gene: TRBV30; abundance: -; d_gene: -; j_gene: TRBJ2-1; CDR3aa: CAWSAMGGHYNEQFF; CDR3nt: TGTGCCTGGAGCGCAATGGGGGGCCACTACAATGAGCAGTTCTTC
v_gene: TRBV12-3/TRBV12-4; abundance: -; d_gene: -; j_gene: TRBJ2-2; CDR3aa: CASSLAKVQTYTGELFF; CDR3nt: TGTGCCAGCAGTTTAGCGAAAGTGCAGACCTACACCGGGGAGCTGTTTTTT
v_gene: TRBV10-1; abundance: few; d_gene: TRBD1; j_gene: TRBJ2-1; CDR3aa: CASSPLGRGSYNEQFF; CDR3nt: TGCGCCAGCAGCCCCTTGGGCAGGGGGTCCTACAATGAGCAGTTCTTC
v_gene: TRBV5-1; abundance: few; d_gene: -; j_gene: TRBJ2-5; CDR3aa: CASSSWDHARETQYF; CDR3nt: TGCGCCAGCAGCTCGTGGGACCATGCTCGAGAGACCCAGTACTTC
v_gene: TRBV12-3/TRBV12-4; abundance: few; d_gene: -; j_gene: TRBJ1-6; CDR3aa: CASSEQSNSPLHF; CDR3nt: TGTGCCAGCAGTGAACAGTCTAATTCACCCCTCCACTTT
v_gene: TRBV12-3/TRBV12-4; abundance: many; d_gene: -; j_gene: TRBJ2-5; CDR3aa: CASRDSLGQTQYF; CDR3nt: TGTGCCAGCAGGGACAGTCTCGGTCAGACCCAGTACTTC
v_gene: TRBV10-2; abundance: few; d_gene: -; j_gene: TRBJ2-5; CDR3aa: CASSVRSRETQYF; CDR3nt: TGCGCCAGCAGTGTACGCTCCCGGGAGACCCAGTACTTC
v_gene: TRBV20-1; abundance: few; d_gene: -; j_gene: TRBJ2-3; CDR3aa: CSARDDGSSTDTQYF; CDR3nt: TGCAGTGCTAGAGATGACGGATCTTCCACAGATACGCAGTATTTT
v_gene: TRBV12-3/TRBV12-4; abundance: -; d_gene: -; j_gene: TRBJ1-6; CDR3aa: CASSLLQGSPLHF; CDR3nt: TGTGCCAGCAGTTTACTCCAGGGGTCACCCCTCCACTTT
v_gene: TRBV29-1; abundance: few; d_gene: -; j_gene: TRBJ2-7; CDR3aa: CSVVPGTDEQYF; CDR3nt: TGCAGCGTCGTTCCAGGGACGGACGAGCAGTACTTC
v_gene: TRBV3-1; abundance: -; d_gene: -; j_gene: TRBJ2-7; CDR3aa: CASRGVGQSEQYF; CDR3nt: TGTGCCAGCAGGGGAGTGGGGCAGAGCGAGCAGTACTTC
v_gene: TRBV28; abundance: -; d_gene: TRBD2; j_gene: TRBJ2-7; CDR3aa: CASSLFTAGARSYEQYF; CDR3nt: TGTGCCAGCAGTTTATTCACGGCGGGAGCACGATCCTACGAGCAGTACTTC
v_gene: TRBV20-1; abundance: few; d_gene: -; j_gene: TRBJ2-7; CDR3aa: CSAKRAGTYEQYF; CDR3nt: TGCAGTGCTAAGAGGGCCGGGACCTACGAGCAGTACTTC
v_gene: TRBV29-1; abundance: -; d_gene: -; j_gene: TRBJ1-1; CDR3aa: CSAQGGKAEAFF; CDR3nt: TGCAGCGCCCAGGGTGGGAAGGCTGAAGCTTTCTTT
v_gene: TRBV7-2; abundance: -; d_gene: -; j_gene: TRBJ2-1; CDR3aa: CASSTGPDNEQFF; CDR3nt: TGTGCCAGCAGCACAGGGCCCGACAATGAGCAGTTCTTC
v_gene: TRBV7-2; abundance: -; d_gene: TRBD1; j_gene: TRBJ1-1; CDR3aa: CASSASQGAPTEAFF; CDR3nt: TGTGCCAGCAGCGCGAGTCAGGGGGCCCCCACTGAAGCTTTCTTT
v_gene: TRBV10-1; abundance: -; d_gene: -; j_gene: TRBJ2-1; CDR3aa: CASSEQRDTEQFF; CDR3nt: TGCGCCAGCAGTGAGCAACGGGACACCGAGCAGTTCTTC
v_gene: TRBV7-2; abundance: few; d_gene: -; j_gene: TRBJ1-5; CDR3aa: CASSQGLYSNQPQHF; CDR3nt: TGTGCCAGCAGTCAAGGGTTGTATAGCAATCAGCCCCAGCATTTT
v_gene: TRBV7-2; abundance: few; d_gene: TRBD2; j_gene: TRBJ2-7; CDR3aa: CASRGGRLAGGSEQYF; CDR3nt: TGTGCCAGCAGGGGGGGGAGACTAGCGGGAGGATCCGAGCAGTACTTC
v_gene: TRBV20-1; abundance: few; d_gene: -; j_gene: TRBJ2-3; CDR3aa: CSAREGSTDTQYF; CDR3nt: TGCAGTGCTAGAGAAGGGAGCACAGATACGCAGTATTTT
v_gene: TRBV23-1; abundance: -; d_gene: -; j_gene: TRBJ2-5; CDR3aa: CASSRDRVGGETQYF; CDR3nt: TGCGCCAGCAGTCGCGACAGGGTCGGGGGAGAGACCCAGTACTTC
v_gene: TRBV20-1; abundance: -; d_gene: -; j_gene: TRBJ1-5; CDR3aa: CSARLAGALNQPQHF; CDR3nt: TGCAGTGCTAGACTCGCAGGGGCCCTCAATCAGCCCCAGCATTTT
v_gene: TRBV27; abundance: -; d_gene: -; j_gene: TRBJ1-5; CDR3aa: CASSTPGRSNQPQHF; CDR3nt: TGTGCCAGCAGTACCCCCGGACGGAGCAATCAGCCCCAGCATTTT
v_gene: TRBV5-1; abundance: -; d_gene: -; j_gene: TRBJ2-5; CDR3aa: CASSLGPLEETQYF; CDR3nt: TGCGCCAGCAGCTTGGGCCCCCTGGAAGAGACCCAGTACTTC
v_gene: TRBV6-5; abundance: -; d_gene: -; j_gene: TRBJ1-5; CDR3aa: CASSFTGRGGNQPQHF; CDR3nt: TGTGCCAGCAGTTTTACTGGGAGGGGTGGCAATCAGCCCCAGCATTTT
v_gene: TRBV20-1; abundance: -; d_gene: TRBD1; j_gene: TRBJ2-7; CDR3aa: CSARDRTGGSNEQYF; CDR3nt: TGCAGTGCTAGAGACCGGACAGGGGGCAGTAACGAGCAGTACTTC
v_gene: TRBV20-1; abundance: once; d_gene: TRBD1; j_gene: TRBJ1-2; CDR3aa: CSARDGDRGNYGYTF; CDR3nt: TGCAGTGCTAGAGATGGGGACAGGGGTAACTATGGCTACACCTTC
v_gene: TRBV29-1; abundance: -; d_gene: -; j_gene: TRBJ1-2; CDR3aa: CSVGQPTNYGYTF; CDR3nt: TGCAGCGTTGGACAGCCCACTAACTATGGCTACACCTTC
v_gene: TRBV7-9; abundance: -; d_gene: -; j_gene: TRBJ2-1; CDR3aa: CASSLGKGQFF; CDR3nt: TGTGCCAGCAGCTTAGGAAAGGGGCAGTTCTTC
v_gene: TRBV19; abundance: -; d_gene: -; j_gene: TRBJ2-7; CDR3aa: CASGSTGPYEQYF; CDR3nt: TGTGCCAGCGGATCCACCGGCCCCTACGAGCAGTACTTC
v_gene: TRBV5-1; abundance: -; d_gene: -; j_gene: TRBJ2-5; CDR3aa: CASSWRGPYPGETQYF; CDR3nt: TGCGCCAGCAGCTGGAGGGGGCCCTACCCCGGGGAGACCCAGTACTTC
v_gene: TRBV5-1; abundance: few; d_gene: -; j_gene: TRBJ2-1; CDR3aa: CASSLERSYNEQFF; CDR3nt: TGCGCCAGCAGCTTGGAGCGGTCCTACAATGAGCAGTTCTTC